The rows below give T cell receptor beta chains drawn from one sample of a study of shared clonotypes between healthy human individuals. Sequencing was performed with immunoSEQ multiplex PCR; in TCRdb, only in-frame clones are kept and a portion is missing. Among about 1.5 million clones, roughly 96% were seen once, and the ten largest hold approximately 1.1%. The sequenced material came from naive CD4+ T cells sorted from blood. The source is a man aged 30-40 years in good health. The CDR3 runs from the conserved cysteine through the conserved F or W. The order of the fields is clone size, J gene, V gene, D gene, CDR3 DNA, CDR3 protein. A D gene is named only where the DNA matches it firmly. Size values are once, few and many counts, or a class for expanded clones, and some rows have none.

>-|TRBJ1-4|TRBV2|-
TGTGCCAGCAGTGGGGGCTCGGAAAAACTGTTTTTT
CASSGGSEKLFF
>once|TRBJ2-1|TRBV9|-
TGTGCCAGCAGCGTAGGCAACAGCATAGTTTCGAATGAGCAGTTCTTC
CASSVGNSIVSNEQFF
>-|TRBJ2-7|TRBV13|TRBD2
TGTGCCAGCAGTCGTACTGCAGCGGGGACCTACGAGCAGTACTTC
CASSRTAAGTYEQYF
>-|TRBJ1-2|TRBV28|-
TGTGCCAGCAGTTTCCGAGGGGGTGGTGGCTACACCTTC
CASSFRGGGGYTF
>-|TRBJ1-1|TRBV5-6|-
TGTGCCAGCAGCTTAGAGGGTCTGAACACTGAAGCTTTCTTT
CASSLEGLNTEAFF
>-|TRBJ2-5|TRBV21-1|-
TGTGCCAGCAGCAAAGGGGTCCAGGGTACGGGTGAGACCCAGTACTTC
CASSKGVQGTGETQYF
>-|TRBJ2-7|TRBV10-3|TRBD2
TGTGCCATCGGACCCACTAGCGGGAGTTTTTACGAGCAGTACTTC
CAIGPTSGSFYEQYF
>-|TRBJ2-1|TRBV27|TRBD1
TGTGCCAGCAGCCCTGGACAGGACCCGCAGTTCTTC
CASSPGQDPQFF
>-|TRBJ1-5|TRBV28|TRBD1
TGTGCCAGCAGTTACTGGACAGGGTCCCCACCCCAGCCCCAGCATTTT
CASSYWTGSPPQPQHF
>-|TRBJ1-4|TRBV19|-
TGTGCCACCGAGTTCGGGAAACTGTTTTTT
CATEFGKLFF
>once|TRBJ2-1|TRBV19|-
TGTGCCAGTAGTACACTCGGGAGAGCGAACAATGAGCAGTTCTTC
CASSTLGRANNEQFF
>few|TRBJ2-3|TRBV7-9|-
TGTGCCAGCAGCCCCCGAAGGGATACGAATACGCAGTATTTT
CASSPRRDTNTQYF
>-|TRBJ2-5|TRBV27|-
TGTGCCAGCAGTTGGGGCCCCGCAGGGGATGAGACCCAGTACTTC
CASSWGPAGDETQYF
>-|TRBJ2-4|TRBV7-2|TRBD1
TGTGCCAGCAGCCTCCGACAGGGTGGAACGCTAGCCAAAAACATTCAGTACTTC
CASSLRQGGTLAKNIQYF
>-|TRBJ1-2|TRBV27|-
TGTGCCAGCAGTCGGCGGAGGGTTGGTGGCTACACCTTC
CASSRRRVGGYTF
>-|TRBJ2-5|TRBV5-1|TRBD1
TGCGCCAGCAGCTCTCCCGGGACAGGGAGCTTAGAAGAGACCCAGTACTTC
CASSSPGTGSLEETQYF
>-|TRBJ1-5|TRBV19|TRBD1
TGTGCCAGTAGTCCCGGACAGGCGCCCAATCAGCCCCAGCATTTT
CASSPGQAPNQPQHF
>-|TRBJ2-3|TRBV2|-
TGTGCCAGCAGTCCCCAAACAGATACGCAGTATTTT
CASSPQTDTQYF
>-|TRBJ2-5|TRBV13|-
TGTGCCAGCAGCTTAGGCCCCCGAGTGACAGGGACCCAGTACTTC
CASSLGPRVTGTQYF
>-|TRBJ2-2|TRBV7-3|-
TGTGCCAGCAGCCGTGAAACCGGGGAGCTGTTTTTT
CASSRETGELFF
>-|TRBJ2-5|TRBV10-3|TRBD1
TGTGCCATCAGTGAGAGCCACAGGGGCGCCGGAGAGACCCAGTACTTC
CAISESHRGAGETQYF
>-|TRBJ1-2|TRBV4-1|TRBD1
TGCGCCAGCAGCCCGTTGGACAGGGGAAACTATGGCTACACCTTC
CASSPLDRGNYGYTF
>-|TRBJ2-7|TRBV6-5|-
TGTGCCAGCAGTCGGACTGGTGAGCAGTACTTC
CASSRTGEQYF
>-|TRBJ1-1|TRBV27|-
TGTGCCAGCAGTTTACTAGGGGCGGGGGACACTGAAGCTTTCTTT
CASSLLGAGDTEAFF
>-|TRBJ1-5|TRBV18|-
TGTGCCAGCTCACCGGAACAGGCAAGCAATCAGCCCCAGCATTTT
CASSPEQASNQPQHF
>-|TRBJ2-7|TRBV16|-
TGTGCCAGCAGCCGAACCCGGGGCAGCTCCTACGAGCAGTACTTC
CASSRTRGSSYEQYF
>-|TRBJ2-5|TRBV18|TRBD1
TGTGCCAGCTCGACAGGGGAGACCCAGTACTTC
CASSTGETQYF
>-|TRBJ1-4|TRBV9|-
TGTGCCAGCAGCGTATCCCCAAGGAATGAAAAACTGTTTTTT
CASSVSPRNEKLFF
>few|TRBJ1-2|TRBV15|-
TGTGCCACCAACACAGAGAGGTCAGGGTTCTATGGCTACACCTTC
CATNTERSGFYGYTF
>-|TRBJ1-4|TRBV18|-
TGTGCCAGCTCACCACCGGGACATGTTAATGAAAAACTGTTTTTT
CASSPPGHVNEKLFF
>-|TRBJ2-5|TRBV5-1|TRBD2
TGCGCCAGCAGCTGGGGACTAGCGGACCTCCAAGAGACCCAGTACTTC
CASSWGLADLQETQYF
>-|TRBJ2-7|TRBV28|TRBD2
TGTGCCAGCAGTATAGGACTAGATTTGCACTTC
CASSIGLDLHF